This passage covers 26 T cell receptor beta chains from one sample sequenced in a study of identical twins. TCRdb fed the 5' RACE reads into MiXCR, producing one record per CDR3 protein. The table lists around 490,000 distinct CDR3 sequences, around an eighth of them singletons. This sample also appeared in a second study, on yellow fever vaccine responses in identical twins.

The sample comprised CD4+ T cells sorted from blood. The receptors derive from a woman aged 18-29 years in good health.

This clonotype was counted between two and nine times. The chain links TRBV9 to TRBJ1-1; no definite D call. CDR3 length: 14 residues. Trimming removed 6 bases at V and 4 bases at J, with 16 bases between. Germline V gene sequence: CDR1 SGDLS, CDR2 YYNGEE. The CDR3 sequence is CASNRGLEATEAFF. The CDR3 bases are TGTGCCAGCAACCGAGGGTTGGAGGCCACTGAAGCTTTCTTT.

The CDR3: CASSQDLGGRRMDEQYF. As DNA, the CDR3 is TGCGCCAGCAGCCAAGATCTTGGGGGAAGGAGGATGGACGAGCAGTACTTC. The J gene is TRBJ2-7, the V gene TRBV4-3; D is possibly TRBD1 or TRBD2 (5 bases each). Germline CDR1 is LGHNA and CDR2 is YSLEER. Trimming removed 0 bases from V and 5 bases from J, with 20 bases in between. The length of the CDR3 is 17 residues.

The chain uses TRBV18 and TRBJ2-1, with a tentative D call TRBD1 (5 bases). CDR1 and CDR2 from the germline V gene are KGHSH and LQKENI. Trimming took 3 bases from V and 8 from J, leaving 14 bases between them. This CDR3 is built from 14 residues. The CDR3 loop reads CASSPTGGLDEQFF. The DNA for the CDR3 is TGTGCCAGCTCACCCACAGGTGGCCTCGATGAGCAGTTCTTC.

The chain links TRBV29-1 to TRBJ2-5, with 11 bases fitting TRBD2. Germline V gene sequence: CDR1 SQVTM, CDR2 ANQGSEA. V was clipped by 5 bases and J by 2 bases; unmatched bases: 1. There are 13 residues in the CDR3. Here the CDR3 reads CSVLAGGQETQYF. In DNA, the CDR3 is TGCAGCGTTCTAGCGGGGGGACAAGAGACCCAGTACTTC.

This clonotype has just a few counts. The CDR3 reads CASSLWGGQAYSREQYF. CDR3 DNA sequence: TGTGCCAGCAGCTTGTGGGGGGGACAGGCCTACTCTCGTGAGCAGTACTTC. The V gene is TRBV5-5, the J gene TRBJ2-7; TRBD1 might be the D (8 bases). The CDR3 extends over 17 amino acids. Germline V gene sequence: CDR1 SGHKS, CDR2 YYEKEE (reference sequence). V was shortened by 1 base and J by 7 bases, with 24 bases between the two germline ends.

The chain recombines TRBV5-1 with TRBJ2-1; 7 bases match TRBD1. The V and J ends lost 4 bases and 8 bases, in that order; junction bases with no gene match: 9. The CDR3 loop spans 14 amino acids. CDR1 and CDR2 (germline): SGHRS, YFSETQ. CDR3 coding DNA: TGCGCCAGCAGCCGACAGGGAATGGTGGATGAGCAGTTCTTC. Its translation is CASSRQGMVDEQFF.

The J gene is TRBJ2-4, the V gene TRBV15, with a weak D call TRBD1 (6 bases). Deletions cut 1 base from V and 0 bases from J, with 10 bases between. Germline CDR1 is LNHNV and CDR2 is YYDKDF (reference sequence). CDR3 size: 16 residues. The CDR3 DNA reads TGTGCCACCAGCAGAGCAGGGGAGTTAGCCAAAAACATTCAGTACTTC. This sequence encodes CATSRAGELAKNIQYF.

This clonotype was counted at least ten times. This rearrangement joins TRBV12-3 or TRBV12-4 to TRBJ2-7; D is uncertain. This CDR3 region has 11 residues. V dropped 5 bases and J dropped 6 bases, with 8 bases sitting between them. CDR3 nucleotide sequence: TGTGCCAGCAGTATTACTCTCGAGCAGTACTTC. This translates into CASSITLEQYF.

This clonotype was seen only a few times. The J gene is TRBJ1-4, the V gene TRBV7-2, with TRBD1 identical over 7 bases. Losses at the gene ends were 6 bases for V and 4 bases for J; bases not matched to a gene: 8. Germline assignment: CDR1 SGHTA and CDR2 FQGNSA. The CDR3 is made up of 15 amino acids. Here the CDR3 reads CASRESRGFNEKLFF. The CDR3 DNA follows: TGTGCCAGCAGGGAGTCCAGGGGGTTTAATGAAAAACTGTTTTTT.

This sequence joins TRBV12-3 or TRBV12-4 and TRBJ1-1; the match to TRBD1 covers 7 bases. The junction had 15 bases not matched to a gene; V was cut back by 5 bases and J by 6 bases. This CDR3 has 16 residues. CDR3 protein: CASSRQGKGRDAEAFF. As DNA, the CDR3 is TGTGCCAGCAGTCGACAGGGTAAGGGGAGGGACGCTGAAGCTTTCTTT.

The chain is built from TRBV12-3 or TRBV12-4 and TRBJ1-6; no definite D call. The CDR3 consists of 16 residues. V gave up 2 bases and J gave up 10 bases, with 18 bases separating them. The CDR3 loop is CASSLYVGNGGSPLHF. In DNA, the CDR3 is TGTGCCAGCAGTTTATATGTGGGGAATGGTGGATCACCCCTCCACTTT.

This clonotype was found a few times. The rearrangement joins TRBV3-1 to TRBJ2-4; no definite D call. CDR3 length: 16 amino acids. V shed 4 bases and J shed 0 bases, with 13 bases lying between them. Germline-derived CDR1 and CDR2 are LGHDT and YNNKEL (reference sequence). The CDR3 protein is CASSRNTNLAKNIQYF. DNA for the CDR3: TGTGCCAGCAGCCGGAACACTAACCTAGCCAAAAACATTCAGTACTTC. The full variable domain, completed using reference TRBV3-1 and TRBJ2-4, is DTAVSQTPKYLVTQMGNDKSIKCEQNLGHDTMYWYKQDSKKFLKIMFSYNNKELIINETVPNRFSPKSPDKAHLNLHINSLELGDSAVYFCASSRNTNLAKNIQYFGAGTRLSVL.

The table lists this clonotype with a few counts. The chain couples TRBV11-2 to TRBJ2-2; possible D gene TRBD1, 6 bases. This CDR3 is 19 amino acids long. V was shortened by 0 bases and J by 5 bases, with 22 bases between the two germline ends. Germline values: CDR1 SGHAT, CDR2 FQNNGV. DNA for the CDR3: TGTGCCAGCAGCTTAGAAGGGACCCGGAGTAGGGGGAAGACCGGGGAGCTGTTTTTT. Its translation: CASSLEGTRSRGKTGELFF.

At least ten counts were recorded for this clonotype. The genes are TRBV5-1 and TRBJ2-7; D not certain. CDR1 is SGHRS, CDR2 YFSETQ, per germline. V shed 2 bases and J shed 2 bases, with 14 bases lying between them. This CDR3 contains 15 residues. CDR3 in amino acids: CASSFYGKGTYEQYF. The CDR3 DNA sequence: TGCGCCAGCAGCTTCTATGGAAAAGGAACCTACGAGCAGTACTTC.

V and J are TRBV23-1 and TRBJ2-7; maybe TRBD2 (5 bases). TRBV23-1 has ORF status, its function being uncertain. The V end was cut by 3 bases, the J end by 0 bases, with 15 bases between. The CDR3 covers 16 residues. The CDR3 DNA is TGCGCCAGCAGTCACTACCCACGGGGAAGCTCCTACGAGCAGTACTTC. This codes for CASSHYPRGSSYEQYF.

The chain joins TRBV20-1 to TRBJ2-7, with 12 positions matching TRBD2. V dropped 1 base and J dropped 6; count of bases not matched to a gene: 7. The germline CDR1 and CDR2 sequences are DFQATT and SNEGSKA (reference sequence). The CDR3 length is 15 residues. CDR3 in DNA: TGCAGTGCTAGAGCTCTAGCGGGAGGGCCGAGCGAGCAGTACTTC. It yields the protein CSARALAGGPSEQYF.

The V gene is TRBV4-1, the J gene TRBJ2-7, with 10 bases identical to TRBD1. J was trimmed by 5 bases and V by 4 bases; bases with no gene match: 5. Germline V gene lookup returns CDR1 MGHRA and CDR2 YSYEKL. The CDR3 runs 14 residues. The CDR3 sequence is CASSPRQGANEQYF. The CDR3 nucleotides read TGCGCCAGCAGCCCTCGACAGGGGGCCAACGAGCAGTACTTC.

In this sample, this clonotype turned up many times. V usage is TRBV4-3 and J usage is TRBJ2-2; no definite D call. Germline lookup yields CDR1 LGHNA and CDR2 YSLEER. The CDR3 spans 13 residues. Trimming removed 5 bases at V and 7 bases at J, with 11 bases between. CDR3 amino acids: CASSLILGGELFF. CDR3 DNA: TGCGCCAGCAGCTTAATACTGGGCGGGGAGCTGTTTTTT.

The J gene is TRBJ1-1, the V gene TRBV30; a weak D match, TRBD1 (6 bases). Germline V lookup: CDR1 GTSNPN, CDR2 SVGIG (reference sequence). This CDR3 has 14 amino acids. V was trimmed by 4 bases and J by 2 bases, leaving 14 bases between them. The CDR3 is CAWKLDSYNTEAFF. The CDR3 nucleotides are TGTGCCTGGAAGCTGGACAGCTATAACACTGAAGCTTTCTTT.

The rearrangement joins TRBV15 to TRBJ2-2, with D maybe TRBD1 (6 bases). The CDR3 is 19 amino acids. Germline V gene sequence: CDR1 LNHNV, CDR2 YYDKDF (reference sequence). The V end was cut by 0 bases, the J end by 6 bases, with 23 bases between. The CDR3 DNA sequence: TGTGCCACCAGCAGAGAACCGAAAATGGGGCCAGGGGTGGCCGGGGAGCTGTTTTTT. Its protein is CATSREPKMGPGVAGELFF.

The V call is TRBV24-1, the J call TRBJ2-5; 10 bases agree with TRBD2. V shed 1 base and J 5 bases; nucleotides not matched to a gene: 3. From germline, CDR1 is KGHDR and CDR2 SFDVKD. The CDR3 contains 15 residues. CDR3 nucleotide sequence: TGTGCCACCAGTGATTTAGCGGGGGGGCCGGAGACCCAGTACTTC. This translates into CATSDLAGGPETQYF.

This clonotype occurred a few times. This chain links TRBV28 with TRBJ2-1, with 16 bases lining up with TRBD2. CDR1 is MDHEN and CDR2 is SYDVKM in the germline V gene. The J segment lost 0 bases and the V segment lost 8 bases, leaving 4 bases of the junction unmatched. The CDR3 runs 17 residues. The CDR3 loop is CASGTSGGAISYNEQFF. The DNA of the CDR3 is TGTGCCAGCGGGACTAGCGGGGGGGCGATCTCCTACAATGAGCAGTTCTTC.

This clonotype was counted between two and nine times. V and J are TRBV28 and TRBJ1-3; no firm D call. Trimming shortened V by 5 bases and J by 3 bases, and 8 bases separated the two germline ends. This CDR3 region has 13 residues. CDR1 is MDHEN, CDR2 SYDVKM, per germline. DNA for the CDR3: TGTGCCAGCAGTCCCAGAGGTGGAAACACCATATATTTT. Residues: CASSPRGGNTIYF.

The J gene is TRBJ1-2, the V gene TRBV7-9; D gene uncertain. The CDR3 contains 14 residues. V dropped 3 bases and J dropped 2 bases, with 10 bases sitting between them. Germline V gene data show CDR1 as SEHNR and CDR2 as FQNEAQ (reference sequence). The CDR3 sequence: CASSFKGGNYGYTF. The CDR3 region has the DNA TGTGCCAGCAGCTTCAAGGGAGGGAACTATGGCTACACCTTC. Together with reference TRBV7-9 and TRBJ1-2, the CDR3 gives the full variable domain: DTGVSQNPRHKITKRGQNVTFRCDPISEHNRLYWYRQTLGQGPEFLTYFQNEAQLEKSRLLSDRFSAERPKGSFSTLEIQRTEQGDSAMYLCASSFKGGNYGYTFGSGTRLTVV.

This chain connects TRBV15 to TRBJ2-1, with 16 bases that match TRBD2. The junction had 7 bases not matched to a gene; V was cut back by 1 base and J by 10 bases. Per the germline V gene, CDR1 is LNHNV and CDR2 is YYDKDF (reference sequence). The CDR3 sequence is 17 residues long. The CDR3 protein is CATSRGGLAGGPEEQFF. CDR3 DNA: TGTGCCACCAGCAGAGGGGGACTAGCGGGAGGGCCGGAAGAGCAGTTCTTC.

V is TRBV5-4 and J is TRBJ2-1; TRBD2 might be the D (5 bases). The CDR3 extends over 15 amino acids. Trimming pared 0 bases from V and 6 bases from J, leaving 13 bases between. Germline lookup yields CDR1 SGHNT and CDR2 YYREEE (reference sequence). The CDR3 DNA follows: TGTGCCAGCAGCTTGGGTCGCGGCGGGTCCAATGAGCAGTTCTTC. It yields the protein CASSLGRGGSNEQFF.